This T cell receptor (beta chain) was identified during a study of blood T cell repertoires in COVID-19. The protocol was immunoSEQ multiplex PCR, while the TCRdb copy is restricted to in-frame clones and leaves out a portion. The sample lists some 400,000 clones; 91% were seen once. In this sample, this clone turned up a few times. The germline V gene encodes CDR1 SGHRS and CDR2 YFSETQ. Between the trimmed V and J ends, which lost 0 bases and 2 bases, there was a span of 5 bases. The CDR3 consists of 13 residues. The specimen was PBMCs or T cells enriched from blood (not recorded which). The V and J genes are TRBV5-1 and TRBJ1-2, with D possibly TRBD1 on 5 matching bases. The sequence came from a woman aged 40 to 50 who had been exposed to COVID-19. In DNA form, the CDR3 reads TGCGCCAGCAGCTTGGAGGGGAACTATGGCTACACCTTC. This sequence encodes CASSLEGNYGYTF.